This T cell receptor beta chain was sequenced during a study of T cells after yellow fever vaccination (dated by TCRdb to about 2019). Background on the whole study: Libraries from fractions with low cell numbers were prepared with the SMART-Seq v4 Ultra Low Input RNA kit. Bulk TCR alpha and beta repertoires were sequenced longitudinally to track T-cell clones before and after primary and booster YFV17D yellow fever vaccination. Two healthy male donors, one aged 18 to 30 and one aged 30 to 39 years, were included in the cohort. Blood was drawn at multiple timepoints before and after primary and secondary immunization, with bulk PBMC replicates and cell subsets isolated.

TCR cDNA was synthesized by 5'RACE template switching, which introduced a universal primer site and unique molecular identifiers. Priming for cDNA synthesis came from both the TCR alpha and TCR beta constant segments. Library amplification used two PCR steps, and the second PCR step added sample barcodes and sequencing adapters. Libraries were sequenced on Illumina HiSeq 2500 (2x100 bp) or NovaSeq (2x150 bp). Processing in the source paper ran as follows. MIGEC handled demultiplexing of reads and collapsing into UMI consensus sequences, while MiXCR performed V(D)J alignment. Vaccine-responding clonotypes were defined with edgeR using replicate PBMC samples, requiring FDR below 0.01 and a log2 fold change above 5 up to day 15. Bulk clonotypes were assigned CD4 or CD8 identity according to which sequenced CD4 or CD8 repertoire held them at higher abundance. TCRdb trimmed the raw reads at Q25, called clones with MiXCR and kept productive beta chains. Entries that share a CDR3 protein sequence are merged under the most common genes and DNA. None of the V and J calls come from the authors' own analysis; TCRdb made them. For this sample the table gives roughly 260,000 distinct CDR3 sequences, of which over 10% were detected only once. 0.45% to 0.65% of the sample belongs to the ten largest clones.

Turning to this clonotype: Its antigen specificity is not known. Nothing much larger sits one base from this clone, and base qualities are not available.

Taken from cysteine to phenylalanine, the CDR3 has 17 residues. The read is trimmed to its CDR3 DNA, 51 bases read in frame from base 1. Compared with germline, V lacks 6 bases and J lacks 3 bases; bases without a gene match: 14. According to the germline V gene, CDR1 reads MNHEY and CDR2 reads SVGEGT. What the treatment or condition label conveys for this sample: live attenuated yellow fever vaccine strain. PBMCs were isolated from peripheral blood using a standard Ficoll-Paque protocol. Dynabeads CD4 and CD8 positive selection kits were used to isolate CD4 and CD8 T-cell fractions. TriZol was used to extract RNA from bulk PBMCs, CD4 and CD8 fractions, and dextramer-positive and dextramer-negative fractions. The study at large found these results: Compared with the primary T-cell response, the secondary T-cell response was faster but weaker, reaching its peak on day 5 rather than on day 15. A small fraction of clonotypes appeared in both the CD4 and CD8 compartments, likely as a result of convergent recombination. The study included only two donors, which limits how far the findings can be generalized. After the booster, most clones that had expanded after primary vaccination were detected again (around 97% of CD4 and roughly nine tenths of CD8), suggesting broad maintenance of memory. Because abundant contaminating clonotypes from the bulk population could be contained in FACS-sorted repertoires, computational filtering was required.

The starting material was CD4+ T cells sorted from PBMCs, obtained 45 days after the yellow fever booster vaccination. The chain is assembled from TRBV6-2 or TRBV6-3 and TRBJ1-5; 7 of the junction bases match TRBD1. This TCR derives from a man aged 25 to 40 who received the YFV17D yellow fever vaccine. The DNA sequence follows: TGTGCCAGCAGCACAAAGGGGGCGCGGGCCCTCAATCAGCCCCAGCATTTT. It translates as CASSTKGARALNQPQHF.